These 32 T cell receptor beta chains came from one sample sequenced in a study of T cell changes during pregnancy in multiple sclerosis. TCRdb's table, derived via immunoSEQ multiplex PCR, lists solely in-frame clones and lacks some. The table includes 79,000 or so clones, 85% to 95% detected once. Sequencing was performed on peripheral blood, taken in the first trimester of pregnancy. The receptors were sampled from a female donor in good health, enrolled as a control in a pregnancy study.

The CDR3 here is CATKRGDLNSYEQYF. CDR3 DNA sequence: TGTGCCACGAAGCGGGGGGACTTAAACTCCTACGAGCAGTACTTC. V is TRBV5-8 and J is TRBJ2-7; 9 bases fit TRBD2. The germline V gene has CDR1 SGHTS and CDR2 YDEGEE. Trimming took 9 bases from V and 0 from J; bases not matched to a gene: 10. The CDR3 length is 15 residues.

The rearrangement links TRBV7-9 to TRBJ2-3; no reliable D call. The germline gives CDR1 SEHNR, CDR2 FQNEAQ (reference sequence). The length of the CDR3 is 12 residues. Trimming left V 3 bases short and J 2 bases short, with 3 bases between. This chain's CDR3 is CASSLYTDTQYF. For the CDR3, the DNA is TGTGCCAGCAGCTTGTACACAGATACGCAGTATTTT. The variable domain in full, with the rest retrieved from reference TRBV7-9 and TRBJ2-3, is DTGVSQNPRHKITKRGQNVTFRCDPISEHNRLYWYRQTLGQGPEFLTYFQNEAQLEKSRLLSDRFSAERPKGSFSTLEIQRTEQGDSAMYLCASSLYTDTQYFGPGTRLTVL.

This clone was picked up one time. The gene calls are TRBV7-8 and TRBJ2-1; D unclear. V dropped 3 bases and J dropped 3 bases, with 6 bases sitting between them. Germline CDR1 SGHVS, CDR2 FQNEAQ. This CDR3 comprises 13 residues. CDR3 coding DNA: TGTGCCAGCAGCTTCGGTCTCTACAATGAGCAGTTCTTC. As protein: CASSFGLYNEQFF.

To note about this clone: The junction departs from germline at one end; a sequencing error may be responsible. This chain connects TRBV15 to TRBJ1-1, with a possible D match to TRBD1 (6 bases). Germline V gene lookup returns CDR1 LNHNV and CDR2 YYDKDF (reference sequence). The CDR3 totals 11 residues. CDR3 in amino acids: CSIQGNTEAFF. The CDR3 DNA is TGCTCGATACAGGGGAACACTGAAGCTTTCTTT.

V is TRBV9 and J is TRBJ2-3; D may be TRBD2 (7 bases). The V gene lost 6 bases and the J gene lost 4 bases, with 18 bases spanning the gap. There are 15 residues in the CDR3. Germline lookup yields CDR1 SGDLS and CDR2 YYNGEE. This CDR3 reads CASTTEGGIADTQYF. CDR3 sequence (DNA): TGTGCCAGCACCACCGAGGGGGGGATCGCAGATACGCAGTATTTT.

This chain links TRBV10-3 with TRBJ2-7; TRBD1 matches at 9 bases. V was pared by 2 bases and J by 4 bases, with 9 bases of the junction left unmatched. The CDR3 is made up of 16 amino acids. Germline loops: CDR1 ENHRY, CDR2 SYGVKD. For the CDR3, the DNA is TGTGCCATCAGTGAGCCCTCGGACAGGGGAGGGTACGAGCAGTACTTC. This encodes CAISEPSDRGGYEQYF.

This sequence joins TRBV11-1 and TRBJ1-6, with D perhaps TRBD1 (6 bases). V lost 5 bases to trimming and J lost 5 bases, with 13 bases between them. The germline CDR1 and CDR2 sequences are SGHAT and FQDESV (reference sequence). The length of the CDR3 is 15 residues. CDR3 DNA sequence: TGTGCCAGCAGCATTTCCGGGGGGCATAATTCACCCCTCCACTTT. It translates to CASSISGGHNSPLHF. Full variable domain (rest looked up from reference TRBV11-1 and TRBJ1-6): EAEVAQSPRYKITEKSQAVAFWCDPISGHATLYWYRQILGQGPELLVQFQDESVVDDSQLPKDRFSAERLKGVDSTLKIQPAELGDSAMYLCASSISGGHNSPLHFGNGTRLTVT.

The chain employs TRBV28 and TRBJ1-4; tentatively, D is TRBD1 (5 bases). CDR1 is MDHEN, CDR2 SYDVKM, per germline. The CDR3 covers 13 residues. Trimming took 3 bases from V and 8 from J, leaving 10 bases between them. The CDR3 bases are TGTGCCAGCAGTTTTTCCGGGGGGGAAAAACTGTTTTTT. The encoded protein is CASSFSGGEKLFF.

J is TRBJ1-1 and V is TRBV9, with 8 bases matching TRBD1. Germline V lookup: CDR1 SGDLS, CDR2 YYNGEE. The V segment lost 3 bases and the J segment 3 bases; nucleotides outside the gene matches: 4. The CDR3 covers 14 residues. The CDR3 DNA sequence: TGTGCCAGCAGCGCACAGGGGGAGGACACTGAAGCTTTCTTT. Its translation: CASSAQGEDTEAFF. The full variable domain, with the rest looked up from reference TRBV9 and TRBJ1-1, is DSGVTQTPKHLITATGQRVTLRCSPRSGDLSVYWYQQSLDQGLQFLIQYYNGEERAKGNILERFSAQQFPDLHSELNLSSLELGDSALYFCASSAQGEDTEAFFGQGTRLTVV.

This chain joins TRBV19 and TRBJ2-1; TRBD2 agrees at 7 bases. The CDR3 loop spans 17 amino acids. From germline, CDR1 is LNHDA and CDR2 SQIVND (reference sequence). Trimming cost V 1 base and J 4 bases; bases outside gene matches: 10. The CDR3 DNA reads TGTGCCAGTAGTATAGCCGGGACTACCAAGAAATACAATGAGCAGTTCTTC. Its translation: CASSIAGTTKKYNEQFF.

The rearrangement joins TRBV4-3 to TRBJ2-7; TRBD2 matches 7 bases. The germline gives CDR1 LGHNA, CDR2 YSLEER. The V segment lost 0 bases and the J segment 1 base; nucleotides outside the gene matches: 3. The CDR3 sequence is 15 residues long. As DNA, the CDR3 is TGCGCCAGCAGCCAAGAGTGGGGGGGGTCCTACGAGCAGTACTTC. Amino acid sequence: CASSQEWGGSYEQYF.

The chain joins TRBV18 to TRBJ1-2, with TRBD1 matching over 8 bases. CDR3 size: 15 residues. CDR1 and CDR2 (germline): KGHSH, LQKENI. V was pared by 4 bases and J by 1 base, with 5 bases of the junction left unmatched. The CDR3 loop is CASSLDRDLNYGYTF. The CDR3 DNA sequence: TGTGCCAGCTCACTGGACAGGGATCTTAACTATGGCTACACCTTC.

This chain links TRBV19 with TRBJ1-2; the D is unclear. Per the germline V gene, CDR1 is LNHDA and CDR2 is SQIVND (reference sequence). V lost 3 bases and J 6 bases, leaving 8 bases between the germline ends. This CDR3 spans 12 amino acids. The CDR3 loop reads CASSISADGYTF. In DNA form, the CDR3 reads TGTGCCAGTAGTATTTCCGCAGATGGCTACACCTTC.

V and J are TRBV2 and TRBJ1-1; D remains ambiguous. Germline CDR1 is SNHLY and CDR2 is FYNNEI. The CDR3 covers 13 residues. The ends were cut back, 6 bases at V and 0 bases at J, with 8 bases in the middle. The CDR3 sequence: CASSRNMNTEAFF. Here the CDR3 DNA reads TGTGCCAGCAGCAGGAACATGAACACTGAAGCTTTCTTT.

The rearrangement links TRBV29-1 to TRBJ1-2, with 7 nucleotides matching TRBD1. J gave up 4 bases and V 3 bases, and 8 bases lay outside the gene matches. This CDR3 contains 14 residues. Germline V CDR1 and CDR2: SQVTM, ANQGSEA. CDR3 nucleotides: TGCAGCGTTGAGGGGGGACAGACCTTCTATGGCTACACCTTC. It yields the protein CSVEGGQTFYGYTF.

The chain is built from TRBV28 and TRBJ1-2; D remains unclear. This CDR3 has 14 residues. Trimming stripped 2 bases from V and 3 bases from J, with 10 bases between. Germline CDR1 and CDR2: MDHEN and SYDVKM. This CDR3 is CASSLPPTHYGYTF. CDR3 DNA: TGTGCCAGCAGTTTACCTCCGACACACTATGGCTACACCTTC.

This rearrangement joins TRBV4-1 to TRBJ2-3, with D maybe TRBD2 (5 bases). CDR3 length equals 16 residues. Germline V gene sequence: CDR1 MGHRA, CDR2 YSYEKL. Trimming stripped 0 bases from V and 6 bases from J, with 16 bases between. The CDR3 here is CASSQDNPLGSDTQYF. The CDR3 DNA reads TGCGCCAGCAGCCAAGACAACCCACTAGGCAGCGATACGCAGTATTTT.

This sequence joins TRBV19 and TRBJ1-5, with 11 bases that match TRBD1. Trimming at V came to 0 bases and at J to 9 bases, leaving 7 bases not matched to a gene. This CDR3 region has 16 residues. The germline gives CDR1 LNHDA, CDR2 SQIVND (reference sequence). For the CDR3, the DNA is TGTGCCAGTAGTATAGAAGGACAGGGGGCGGCAGGGCCCCAGCATTTT. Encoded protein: CASSIEGQGAAGPQHF.

DNA for the CDR3: TGCGCCAGCAGTCCCCAGGGGAGCTCCTACAATGAGCAGTTCTTC. Its protein product is CASSPQGSSYNEQFF. The gene calls are TRBV4-1 and TRBJ2-1; possible D gene TRBD1, 6 bases. CDR1 MGHRA and CDR2 YSYEKL come from the germline V gene. Trimming stripped 6 bases from V and 0 bases from J, with 12 bases between. The CDR3 is made up of 15 amino acids.

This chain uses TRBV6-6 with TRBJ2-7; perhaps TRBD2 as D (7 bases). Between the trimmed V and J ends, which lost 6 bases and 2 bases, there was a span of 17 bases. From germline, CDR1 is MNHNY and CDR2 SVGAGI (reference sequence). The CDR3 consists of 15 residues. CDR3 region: CASSTSGGPPYEQYF. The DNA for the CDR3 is TGTGCCAGCAGCACCTCGGGGGGCCCCCCCTACGAGCAGTACTTC.

DNA of the CDR3: TGTGCCTGGATCGGGACAGGGTCAGCTTCACCCCTCCACTTT. Encoded protein: CAWIGTGSASPLHF. The chain links TRBV30 to TRBJ1-6; 9 nucleotides match TRBD1. CDR1 is GTSNPN and CDR2 is SVGIG in the germline V gene (reference sequence). The CDR3 is made up of 14 amino acids. Unmatched junction bases numbered 7, after V lost 4 bases and J lost 9 bases.

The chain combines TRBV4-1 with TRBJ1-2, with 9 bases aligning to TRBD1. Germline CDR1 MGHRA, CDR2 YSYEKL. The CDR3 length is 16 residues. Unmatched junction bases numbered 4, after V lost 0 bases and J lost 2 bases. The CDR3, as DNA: TGCGCCAGCAGCCAAGATACGGACAGGGGCAACTATGGCTACACCTTC. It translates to CASSQDTDRGNYGYTF.

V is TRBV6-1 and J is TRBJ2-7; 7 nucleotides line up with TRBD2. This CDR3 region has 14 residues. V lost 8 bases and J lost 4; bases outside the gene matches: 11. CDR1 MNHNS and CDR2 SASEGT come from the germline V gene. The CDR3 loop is CASRTGTTKYEQYF. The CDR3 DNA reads TGTGCCAGCCGGACCGGGACTACAAAATACGAGCAGTACTTC.

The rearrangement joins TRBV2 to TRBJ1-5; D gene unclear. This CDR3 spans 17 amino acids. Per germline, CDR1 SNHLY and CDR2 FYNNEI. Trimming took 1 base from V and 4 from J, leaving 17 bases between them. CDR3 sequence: CASSEVSGAKTNQPQHF. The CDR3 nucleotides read TGTGCCAGCAGTGAAGTCAGCGGAGCCAAAACGAATCAGCCCCAGCATTTT.

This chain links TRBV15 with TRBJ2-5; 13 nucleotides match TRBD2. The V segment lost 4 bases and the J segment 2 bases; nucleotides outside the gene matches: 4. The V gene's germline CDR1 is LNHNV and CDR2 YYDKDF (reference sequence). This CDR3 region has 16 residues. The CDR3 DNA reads TGTGCCACCAGCACCAGGACTAGCGGGGGACAAGAGACCCAGTACTTC. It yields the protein CATSTRTSGGQETQYF. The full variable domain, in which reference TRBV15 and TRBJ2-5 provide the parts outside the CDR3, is DAMVIQNPRYQVTQFGKPVTLSCSQTLNHNVMYWYQQKSSQAPKLLFHYYDKDFNNEADTPDNFQSRRPNTSFCFLDIRSPGLGDTAMYLCATSTRTSGGQETQYFGPGTRLLVL.

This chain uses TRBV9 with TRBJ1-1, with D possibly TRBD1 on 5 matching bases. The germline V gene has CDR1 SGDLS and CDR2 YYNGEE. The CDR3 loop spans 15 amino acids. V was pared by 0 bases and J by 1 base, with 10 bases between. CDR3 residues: CASSVAGPGNTEAFF. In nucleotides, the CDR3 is TGTGCCAGCAGCGTAGCAGGGCCGGGGAACACTGAAGCTTTCTTT.

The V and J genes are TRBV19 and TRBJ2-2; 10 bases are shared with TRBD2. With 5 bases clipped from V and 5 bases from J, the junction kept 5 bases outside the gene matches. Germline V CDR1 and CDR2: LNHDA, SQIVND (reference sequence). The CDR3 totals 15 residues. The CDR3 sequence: CASSPPSGGTGELFF. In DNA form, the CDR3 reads TGTGCCAGTAGTCCCCCTAGCGGGGGTACCGGGGAGCTGTTTTTT. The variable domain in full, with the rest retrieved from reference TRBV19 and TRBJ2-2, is DGGITQSPKYLFRKEGQNVTLSCEQNLNHDAMYWYRQDPGQGLRLIYYSQIVNDFQKGDIAEGYSVSREKKESFPLTVTSAQKNPTAFYLCASSPPSGGTGELFFGEGSRLTVL.

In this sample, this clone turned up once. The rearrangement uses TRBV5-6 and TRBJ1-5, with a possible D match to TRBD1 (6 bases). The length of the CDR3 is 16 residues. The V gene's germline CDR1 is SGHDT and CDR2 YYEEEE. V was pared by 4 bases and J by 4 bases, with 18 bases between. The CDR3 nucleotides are TGTGCCAGCAGCAAGTTAACAGGGAGTTCAAATCAGCCCCAGCATTTT. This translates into CASSKLTGSSNQPQHF.

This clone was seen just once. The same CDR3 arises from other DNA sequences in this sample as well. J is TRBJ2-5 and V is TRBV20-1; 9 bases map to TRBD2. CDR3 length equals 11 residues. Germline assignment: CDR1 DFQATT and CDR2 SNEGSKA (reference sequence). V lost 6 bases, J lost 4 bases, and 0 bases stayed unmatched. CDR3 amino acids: CSARGGETQYF. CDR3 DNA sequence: TGCAGTGCGCGGGGGGGAGAGACCCAGTACTTC.

The CDR3 region has the DNA TGCGCCAGCAGCGGAAAGCGGGGGGGCAGCACAGATACGCAGTATTTT. This sequence encodes CASSGKRGGSTDTQYF. The J gene is TRBJ2-3, the V gene TRBV5-1, with TRBD2 matching over 10 bases. Losses at the gene ends were 4 bases for V and 0 bases for J; bases not matched to a gene: 5. The CDR3 has 16 amino acids. The germline V gene has CDR1 SGHRS and CDR2 YFSETQ.

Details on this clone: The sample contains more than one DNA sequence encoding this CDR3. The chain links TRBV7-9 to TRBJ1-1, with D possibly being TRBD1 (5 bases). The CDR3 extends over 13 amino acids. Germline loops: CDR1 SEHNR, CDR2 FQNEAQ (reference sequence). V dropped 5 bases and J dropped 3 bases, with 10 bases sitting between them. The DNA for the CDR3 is TGTGCCAGCAGCCCTCCGGGGGACACTGAAGCTTTCTTT. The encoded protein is CASSPPGDTEAFF.

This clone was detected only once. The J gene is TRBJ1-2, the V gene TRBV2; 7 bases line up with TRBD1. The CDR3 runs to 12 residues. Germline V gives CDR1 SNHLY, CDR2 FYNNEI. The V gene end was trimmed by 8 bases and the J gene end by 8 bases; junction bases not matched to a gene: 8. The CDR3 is CASPDRKGGYTF. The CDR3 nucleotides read TGTGCCAGCCCGGACAGGAAAGGCGGCTACACCTTC.